This TCR beta chain was identified in a study of beta chain features in type 1 diabetes. Overall study results and limits: Diminished insertions and augmented deletions at VDJ junctions characterized type 1 diabetes patients.

The CDR3 sequence is 11 residues long. The germline gives CDR1 SEHNR, CDR2 FQNEAQ (reference sequence). Trimming stripped 3 bases from V and 8 bases from J, with 7 bases between. Stem cell-like memory, regulatory, central memory and naive CD4+ cells were sorted via CD45RO/CCR7/CD25/CD127/CD95/CD27. Purity exceeding 98% was reached by all sorted populations. A remark on this clone: No antigen is known for it.

The study reverse transcribed the entire isolated RNA, so it sequenced expressed TCRB transcripts. Repertoires were generated with immunoSEQ multiplex PCR, while TCRdb's copy carries only in-frame clones and drops some. This sample has roughly 400,000 clones, with about 15% found just once. This sequence was found in a young man in good health. V usage is TRBV7-9 and J usage is TRBJ1-1; D gene unclear. The sequenced material came from naive CD4+ T cells from blood. Here the CDR3 reads CASSLRKEAFF. The DNA for the CDR3 is TGTGCCAGCAGCTTGCGGAAAGAAGCTTTCTTT.